The 25 T cell receptor beta chains below all came from one sample that was sequenced in a study of T cell responses to AZD1222 COVID-19 vaccine. Assay: immunoSEQ multiplex PCR; the TCRdb copy retains only in-frame clones and omits some. Of about 94,000 clones in the sample, 70% to 90% were seen once. Sample: peripheral blood, taken on day 0 of AZD1222 vaccination. The receptors were gathered from an adult in good health.

The gene calls are TRBV28 and TRBJ2-7; tentative D call: TRBD1 (5 bases). The V gene lost 6 bases and the J gene lost 4 bases, with 13 bases spanning the gap. Germline V gene sequence: CDR1 MDHEN, CDR2 SYDVKM. This CDR3 is built from 13 residues. CDR3 bases: TGTGCCAGCAGCCGAGACAGTAAATACGAGCAGTACTTC. This encodes CASSRDSKYEQYF.

The chain joins TRBV29-1 to TRBJ2-7; D assignment may be TRBD1 or TRBD2 (5 bases each). V lost 1 base and J 6 bases, leaving 16 bases between the germline ends. The CDR3 has 14 residues. Germline CDR1 is SQVTM and CDR2 is ANQGSEA. The DNA for the CDR3 is TGCAGCGTTGAAGCGGGGCCTATCCCAGCCGAGCAGTACTTC. Protein: CSVEAGPIPAEQYF.

In regard to this clone: A read error may account for a junction end that differs from germline. The V and J genes are TRBV14 and TRBJ2-7, with a tentative D call TRBD1 (6 bases). From germline, CDR1 is SGHDN and CDR2 FVKESK. This CDR3 is built from 14 residues. The CDR3 reads CASSQGLQGSEQYF. In DNA form, the CDR3 reads TGTGCCAGCAGCCAAGGGCTACAGGGCTCCGAGCAGTATTTC.

This chain uses TRBV28 with TRBJ1-3; D ambiguous. The CDR3 is made up of 14 amino acids. Per germline, CDR1 MDHEN and CDR2 SYDVKM. Trimming shortened V by 3 bases and J by 0 bases, and 6 bases separated the two germline ends. The CDR3 region has the DNA TGTGCCAGCAGTTTGGTCTCCTCTGGAAACACCATATATTTT. Encoded protein: CASSLVSSGNTIYF. Combining the CDR3 with reference TRBV28 and TRBJ1-3 gives the whole variable domain DVKVTQSSRYLVKRTGEKVFLECVQDMDHENMFWYRQDPGLGLRLIYFSYDVKMKEKGDIPEGYSVSREKKERFSLILESASTNQTSMYLCASSLVSSGNTIYFGEGSWLTVV.

This clone showed up just once. The rearrangement links TRBV2 to TRBJ2-1, with 12 nucleotides matching TRBD2. This CDR3 region has 18 residues. V dropped 8 bases and J dropped 0; count of bases not matched to a gene: 11. Per the germline V gene, CDR1 is SNHLY and CDR2 is FYNNEI. The CDR3 spells CASEGRGLAGRSYNEQFF. CDR3 nucleotide sequence: TGTGCCAGCGAAGGCAGGGGACTAGCGGGTCGCTCCTACAATGAGCAGTTCTTC.

This sequence joins TRBV5-4 and TRBJ1-6; unclear D gene. The CDR3 loop spans 13 amino acids. V lost 1 base, J lost 13 bases, and 12 bases lay in between. Germline V gene data show CDR1 as SGHNT and CDR2 as YYREEE (reference sequence). The DNA of the CDR3 is TGTGCCAGCAGCTTGCCTGGTACGTACCCCCTCCACTTT. Translating gives CASSLPGTYPLHF.

The rearrangement links TRBV7-3 to TRBJ2-3; D is tentatively TRBD1 or TRBD2 (5 bases each). Germline CDR1 reads SGHTA; CDR2 reads FQGTGA. V was clipped by 4 bases and J by 6 bases, with 20 bases between them. This CDR3 has 16 residues. Written as DNA, the CDR3 is TGTGCCAGCAGCTCCCTTGGACTCTCTTGGGGGGATACGCAGTATTTT. This gives the protein CASSSLGLSWGDTQYF.

This clone has just one count. V is TRBV5-1 and J is TRBJ1-3; 7 nucleotides align to TRBD1. This CDR3 contains 16 residues. Unmatched junction bases numbered 8, after V lost 5 bases and J lost 0 bases. Germline V CDR1 and CDR2: SGHRS, YFSETQ. CDR3 sequence (DNA): TGCGCCAGCAGGTCCTCAGGGGGAGACTCTGGAAACACCATATATTTT. It yields the protein CASRSSGGDSGNTIYF.

The CDR3: CASSQALGGYSYEQYF. The CDR3 nucleotides read TGTGCCAGCAGCCAAGCCCTGGGGGGTTACTCCTACGAGCAGTACTTC. The chain links TRBV7-6 to TRBJ2-7; D might be TRBD2 (6 bases). Trimming left V 5 bases short and J 0 bases short, with 17 bases between. CDR3 length: 16 residues. From germline, CDR1 is SGHVS and CDR2 FNYEAQ.

The V and J genes are TRBV7-2 and TRBJ2-7, with TRBD1 identical over 11 bases. Germline-derived CDR1 and CDR2 are SGHTA and FQGNSA. The trim removed 5 bases at V and 6 bases at J, leaving 3 bases unmatched. This CDR3 comprises 13 residues. The CDR3 DNA follows: TGTGCCAGCAGCCGGACAGGGGGCACCGAGCAGTACTTC. It specifies CASSRTGGTEQYF.

The chain is built from TRBV9 and TRBJ2-2; the D is unclear. Germline CDR1 and CDR2: SGDLS and YYNGEE. The V end was cut by 0 bases, the J end by 6 bases, with 12 bases between. CDR3 length equals 15 residues. CDR3: CASSVVLGNPGELFF. CDR3 DNA sequence: TGTGCCAGCAGCGTAGTGTTGGGTAACCCCGGGGAGCTGTTTTTT.

J is TRBJ2-7 and V is TRBV25-1, with D tentatively TRBD2 (6 bases). Per germline, CDR1 MGHDK and CDR2 SYGVNS. V was shortened by 0 bases and J by 7 bases, with 7 bases between the two germline ends. The CDR3 is 12 amino acids. The CDR3 coding sequence is TGTGCCAGCAGTGAATATGGAGGGGAGCAGTACTTC. It specifies CASSEYGGEQYF.

With respect to this clone: The sample holds other DNA sequences that translate to the same CDR3. V and J are TRBV30 and TRBJ1-1; maybe TRBD1 (6 bases). The CDR3 extends over 13 amino acids. Germline-derived CDR1 and CDR2 are GTSNPN and SVGIG (reference sequence). V lost 0 bases and J lost 5, with 10 bases in between. In nucleotides, the CDR3 is TGTGCCTGGAGTGTAGGGGGTGGTACTGAAGCTTTCTTT. Its protein product is CAWSVGGGTEAFF. The full variable domain, completed using reference TRBV30 and TRBJ1-1, is SQTIHQWPATLVQPVGSPLSLECTVEGTSNPNLYWYRQAAGRGLQLLFYSVGIGQISSEVPQNLSASRPQDRQFILSSKKLLLSDSGFYLCAWSVGGGTEAFFGQGTRLTVV.

The CDR3 DNA is TGTGCCAGCAGCCAAGTTAACAGGGGTCGTTTTGGGGCCAACGTCCTGACTTTC. It specifies CASSQVNRGRFGANVLTF. V and J are TRBV14 and TRBJ2-6; TRBD1 aligns across 7 bases. CDR3 length equals 18 residues. V lost 1 base and J lost 3; bases outside the gene matches: 9. The germline CDR1 and CDR2 sequences are SGHDN and FVKESK.

Here the CDR3 reads CASSESGEGQPQHF. For the CDR3, the DNA is TGTGCCAGCAGTGAATCCGGGGAAGGTCAGCCCCAGCATTTT. The chain uses TRBV6-1 and TRBJ1-5; no reliable D call. Trimming took 2 bases from V and 6 from J, leaving 11 bases between them. The CDR3 is made up of 14 amino acids. The germline gives CDR1 MNHNS, CDR2 SASEGT.

The chain recombines TRBV19 with TRBJ2-5; D unresolved. The germline V and J ends were trimmed by 6 bases and 5 bases, with 19 bases remaining between them. CDR1 is LNHDA, CDR2 SQIVND, per germline (reference sequence). The CDR3 is 15 amino acids. CDR3 loop: CASSKSGPLQETQYF. CDR3 DNA sequence: TGTGCCAGTAGCAAGTCGGGCCCTCTGCAGGAGACCCAGTACTTC.

V and J are TRBV28 and TRBJ1-5, with TRBD1 matching 7 bases. The CDR3 is 16 residues long. The V segment lost 5 bases and the J segment 4 bases; nucleotides outside the gene matches: 11. Per germline, CDR1 MDHEN and CDR2 SYDVKM. Here the CDR3 reads CASSLTGTANNQPQHF. DNA of the CDR3: TGTGCCAGCAGTCTGACCGGGACAGCGAATAATCAGCCCCAGCATTTT.

The rearrangement links TRBV5-1 to TRBJ1-5, with D unclear. V dropped 0 bases and J dropped 3 bases, with 10 bases sitting between them. This CDR3 has 15 amino acids. Germline CDR1 reads SGHRS; CDR2 reads YFSETQ. In nucleotides, the CDR3 is TGCGCCAGCAGCTTGGGTGTCGGGTTCAATCAGCCCCAGCATTTT. This gives the protein CASSLGVGFNQPQHF.

The chain links TRBV7-2 to TRBJ1-2; 8 bases line up with TRBD1. Germline assignment: CDR1 SGHTA and CDR2 FQGNSA. This CDR3 region has 13 residues. Trimming at V came to 7 bases and at J to 3 bases, leaving 4 bases not matched to a gene. Here the CDR3 reads CASTPGGDYGYTF. The CDR3, as DNA: TGTGCCAGCACCCCAGGGGGCGACTATGGCTACACCTTC.

V gene TRBV9 combines with J gene TRBJ2-7, with 7 bases matching TRBD1. Germline values: CDR1 SGDLS, CDR2 YYNGEE. The CDR3 runs 16 residues. V shed 0 bases, J shed 0 bases, and the junction held 6 bases outside the gene matches. As DNA, the CDR3 is TGTGCCAGCAGCGTAGCTGAGACAGGGAGCTCCTACGAGCAGTACTTC. It is translated as CASSVAETGSSYEQYF.

The CDR3 region is CASSFGQGFMNEQFF. In DNA form, the CDR3 reads TGTGCCAGCAGTTTCGGACAGGGTTTCATGAATGAGCAGTTCTTC. The chain recombines TRBV6-5 with TRBJ2-1; TRBD1 aligns across 8 bases. V gave up 4 bases and J gave up 7 bases; unmatched junction bases: 9. CDR3 size: 15 residues. CDR1 is MNHEY and CDR2 is SVGAGI in the germline V gene.

Comment on this clone: One end of the junction varies from germline; a read error may be responsible. The genes are TRBV2 and TRBJ2-7; D is uncertain. This CDR3 spans 14 amino acids. Germline V gene lookup returns CDR1 SNHLY and CDR2 FYNNEI. CDR3 protein: CASREDTNSYEQYF. CDR3 DNA: TGTGCCAGCAGGGAAGACACAAACTCCTACGAGCAGTACTTC.

CDR3 amino acids: CASSPGVGEQFF. In DNA form, the CDR3 reads TGTGCCAGCAGTCCAGGGGTCGGCGAGCAGTTCTTC. The chain joins TRBV7-2 to TRBJ2-1, with a possible D match to TRBD1 (6 bases). Deletions cut 6 bases from V and 10 bases from J, with 13 bases between. In germline, CDR1 is SGHTA, CDR2 FQGNSA. This CDR3 has 12 residues.

The chain uses TRBV5-6 and TRBJ1-1, with TRBD1 matching over 8 bases. Germline CDR1 and CDR2: SGHDT and YYEEEE. Germline trimming cut 0 bases from V and 4 bases from J; bases unmatched to any gene: 8. The CDR3 is made up of 16 amino acids. DNA of the CDR3: TGTGCCAGCAGCTTGGTTTTCAGGGGGCTGGGCACTGAAGCTTTCTTT. Its protein product is CASSLVFRGLGTEAFF.

CDR3 in amino acids: CASSYSQEAWELFF. In DNA, the CDR3 is TGTGCCAGCAGTTATTCACAGGAAGCGTGGGAGCTGTTTTTT. The chain links TRBV27 to TRBJ2-2; D might be TRBD1 (5 bases). V was pared by 4 bases and J by 9 bases, with 15 bases between. CDR1 and CDR2 (germline): MNHEY, SMNVEV (reference sequence). This CDR3 has 14 residues.